The present T cell receptor beta chain was sequenced within a study of T cell responses to AZD1222 COVID-19 vaccine. Study results and limitations: Spike-specific TCR breadth and depth were elevated following two AZD1222 doses. Spike was spanned by vaccine-associated CD4 TCRs, with dominance at 160-218 and 743-854. Repertoires in all cases were sampled only once the peak T cell response had passed.

With respect to this clone: Its specificity is not known.

Libraries were prepared by immunoSEQ multiplex PCR; TCRdb keeps only in-frame clonotypes and omits some of them. The sample yields about 130,000 clones, about 82% seen once. V was pared by 5 bases and J by 3 bases, with 14 bases between. This CDR3 is built from 14 residues. CDR1 is SGHRS and CDR2 is YFSETQ in the germline V gene. The chain has TRBV5-1 and TRBJ1-1, with D perhaps TRBD1 (6 bases). The TCR sequence derives from an adult in good health. Sequencing was performed on peripheral blood, taken on day 0 of AZD1222 vaccination. CDR3 amino acids: CASSLQGVDTEAFF. For the CDR3, the DNA is TGCGCCAGCAGTCTACAGGGAGTAGACACTGAAGCTTTCTTT.